The 18 T cell receptor beta chains presented below share a single source sample, sequenced in a study of CD8 T cells in ankylosing spondylitis. TCRdb fed the 5' RACE reads into MiXCR, producing one record per CDR3 protein. The data contain 250,000 to 350,000 distinct CDR3 sequences, less than 25% of them singletons. The sample was blood, either unsorted or a sorted T cell fraction (not recorded which). The receptors stem from a female donor with ankylosing spondylitis or in good health (not recorded which).

This clonotype was detected only a few times. The V and J genes are TRBV20-1 and TRBJ2-3; 7 bases are a match to TRBD2. V was clipped by 6 bases and J by 2 bases; unmatched bases: 14. CDR1 DFQATT and CDR2 SNEGSKA come from the germline V gene (reference sequence). This CDR3 region has 16 residues. The chain's CDR3 is CSAAVGGSDYTDTQYF. CDR3 nucleotide sequence: TGCAGTGCCGCGGTAGGCGGGAGCGATTACACAGATACGCAGTATTTT.

The chain recombines TRBV28 with TRBJ1-2; D is possibly TRBD1 (6 bases). This CDR3 contains 15 residues. V was shortened by 5 bases and J by 5 bases, with 18 bases between the two germline ends. Germline loops: CDR1 MDHEN, CDR2 SYDVKM. CDR3 DNA: TGTGCCAGCAGTGCCTCCGGGACACGGGGGTATGGCTACACCTTC. This translates into CASSASGTRGYGYTF.

V is TRBV28 and J is TRBJ1-1, with D tentatively TRBD1 (5 bases). CDR3 length equals 16 residues. V shed 6 bases and J shed 4 bases, with 21 bases lying between them. Germline V gene data show CDR1 as MDHEN and CDR2 as SYDVKM. CDR3 bases: TGTGCCAGCAGGGGGTCCGGCAGGGCCGGGGGCACTGAAGCTTTCTTT. Translation gives CASRGSGRAGGTEAFF.

This clonotype was seen more than once but under ten times. This chain links TRBV9 with TRBJ2-2, with a weak D call TRBD2 (5 bases). V was trimmed by 4 bases and J by 3 bases, leaving 10 bases between them. The length of the CDR3 is 14 residues. Germline CDR1 is SGDLS and CDR2 is YYNGEE. The CDR3: CASSHDGDTGELFF. Written as DNA, the CDR3 is TGTGCCAGCAGCCACGACGGGGACACCGGGGAGCTGTTTTTT.

In this sample, this clonotype turned up once. The rearrangement uses TRBV10-2 and TRBJ2-1, with 8 positions matching TRBD2. In germline, CDR1 is WSHSY, CDR2 SAAADI. V was pared by 0 bases and J by 0 bases, with 7 bases of the junction left unmatched. The CDR3 extends over 18 amino acids. The CDR3, as DNA: TGCGCCAGCAGTGAGTCTAGCGGGGACCTCAGCTCCTACAATGAGCAGTTCTTC. Protein product: CASSESSGDLSSYNEQFF.

The V gene is TRBV5-5, the J gene TRBJ2-5; no clear D gene. The germline V and J ends were trimmed by 2 bases and 1 base, with 9 bases remaining between them. This CDR3 has 14 amino acids. Germline CDR1 is SGHKS and CDR2 is YYEKEE (reference sequence). The CDR3 DNA is TGTGCCAGCAGCTTCCTACAGTCCCAAGAGACCCAGTACTTC. Its translation: CASSFLQSQETQYF.

The rearrangement uses TRBV20-1 and TRBJ2-7, with a weak D call TRBD1 (8 bases). The CDR3 sequence is 16 residues long. V shed 1 base and J shed 9 bases, with 25 bases lying between them. Germline lookup yields CDR1 DFQATT and CDR2 SNEGSKA (reference sequence). The CDR3 nucleotides read TGCAGTGCTAGAGGCCCAAGACAGGGGCTACGGGAGGCGCAGTACTTC. Translating gives CSARGPRQGLREAQYF.

This clonotype was counted a few times. The chain employs TRBV7-2 and TRBJ2-1; 8 bases align to TRBD1. V lost 4 bases, J lost 12 bases, and 11 bases stayed unmatched. This CDR3 is 14 amino acids long. The germline V gene encodes CDR1 SGHTA and CDR2 FQGNSA. The CDR3 DNA reads as TGTGCCAGCAGCTCCGAGGACAGGGCGCAGCGGCAGTTCTTC. Its translation: CASSSEDRAQRQFF.

DNA for the CDR3: TGTGCCAGCAGCCGCAGGAGACAAGACACCGGGGAGCTGTTTTTT. This sequence encodes CASSRRRQDTGELFF. The chain couples TRBV7-9 to TRBJ2-2, with D hard to call. Germline CDR1 SEHNR, CDR2 FQNEAQ (reference sequence). Trimming shortened V by 5 bases and J by 3 bases, and 13 bases separated the two germline ends. This CDR3 has 15 residues.

This clonotype was seen more than once but under ten times. The rearrangement links TRBV5-1 to TRBJ1-1, with a possible D match to TRBD1 (5 bases). Trimming left V 9 bases short and J 5 bases short, with 23 bases between. The CDR3 has 15 amino acids. Germline loops: CDR1 SGHRS, CDR2 YFSETQ. The CDR3 reads CATSVSGTSGTEAFF. As DNA, the CDR3 is TGCGCCACCTCCGTGAGTGGGACGAGTGGGACTGAAGCTTTCTTT. The full variable domain, completed using reference TRBV5-1 and TRBJ1-1, is KAGVTQTPRYLIKTRGQQVTLSCSPISGHRSVSWYQQTPGQGLQFLFEYFSETQRNKGNFPGRFSGRQFSNSRSEMNVSTLELGDSALYLCATSVSGTSGTEAFFGQGTRLTVV.

This clonotype was recorded a few times. The CDR3 loop reads CSALGAGVMETQYF. Here the CDR3 DNA reads TGCAGTGCTCTCGGAGCGGGAGTGATGGAGACCCAGTACTTC. V and J are TRBV20-1 and TRBJ2-5, with TRBD2 matching 8 bases. The germline V gene has CDR1 DFQATT and CDR2 SNEGSKA (reference sequence). Trimming took 5 bases from V and 5 from J; bases not matched to a gene: 10. This CDR3 spans 14 amino acids.

This clonotype was recorded a few times. This chain uses TRBV5-1 with TRBJ1-5; possible D gene TRBD1, 5 bases. Trimming stripped 4 bases from V and 7 bases from J, with 15 bases between. The CDR3 extends over 14 amino acids. The germline gives CDR1 SGHRS, CDR2 YFSETQ. For the CDR3, the DNA is TGCGCCAGCAGCGCGGATGGGGCAGGGCAGCCCCAGCATTTT. Translated: CASSADGAGQPQHF.

This clonotype was observed a handful of times. V and J are TRBV5-1 and TRBJ1-1, with 7 nucleotides matching TRBD1. The length of the CDR3 is 15 residues. CDR1 is SGHRS, CDR2 YFSETQ, per germline. With V trimmed by 4 bases and J by 1 base, 7 bases remained unmatched. CDR3 in DNA: TGCGCCAGCAGCGTTGGACAGGATCCGAACACTGAAGCTTTCTTT. It is translated as CASSVGQDPNTEAFF.

At least ten counts were recorded for this clonotype. This chain links TRBV12-3 or TRBV12-4 with TRBJ1-2; a possible D gene is TRBD1 (6 bases). CDR3 length: 15 amino acids. Trimming cost V 7 bases and J 3 bases, with 18 bases left between them. The CDR3 protein is CASTGTLHWDYGYTF. CDR3 nucleotide sequence: TGTGCCAGCACCGGGACACTGCATTGGGACTATGGCTACACCTTC.

This clonotype was seen at least ten times. DNA for the CDR3: TGTGCCATCAGTGAGTCTGGAGCGCGATCCTACGAGCAGTACTTC. It specifies CAISESGARSYEQYF. V gene TRBV10-3 combines with J gene TRBJ2-7; D not resolved. V shed 0 bases and J shed 1 base, with 10 bases lying between them. This CDR3 spans 15 amino acids. The germline gives CDR1 ENHRY, CDR2 SYGVKD.

The gene calls are TRBV25-1 and TRBJ1-6; 9 bases match TRBD1. There are 14 residues in the CDR3. Germline values: CDR1 MGHDK, CDR2 SYGVNS. V was pared by 2 bases and J by 7 bases, with 0 bases of the junction left unmatched. The CDR3 protein is CASSEDRGNSPLHF. The CDR3 nucleotides are TGTGCCAGCAGTGAAGACAGGGGGAATTCACCCCTCCACTTT.

There are a few counts of this clonotype. The gene calls are TRBV4-1 and TRBJ1-1, with TRBD1 matching 7 bases. The CDR3 has 13 residues. The junction had 3 bases not matched to a gene; V was cut back by 1 base and J by 7 bases. Germline CDR1 and CDR2: MGHRA and YSYEKL. The CDR3 bases are TGCGCCAGCAGCCAAGGACAGGGACGTGAAGCTTTCTTT. As protein: CASSQGQGREAFF.

This clonotype was detected only a few times. The chain employs TRBV18 and TRBJ2-1, with D perhaps matching TRBD2 (5 bases). Germline CDR1 KGHSH, CDR2 LQKENI. Trimming took off 3 bases at V and 9 bases at J, with 18 bases between the two ends. This CDR3 region has 15 residues. CDR3 nucleotides: TGTGCCAGCTCACCGAGGGATGAACGGTATGGTGAGCAGTTCTTC. Its translation: CASSPRDERYGEQFF.